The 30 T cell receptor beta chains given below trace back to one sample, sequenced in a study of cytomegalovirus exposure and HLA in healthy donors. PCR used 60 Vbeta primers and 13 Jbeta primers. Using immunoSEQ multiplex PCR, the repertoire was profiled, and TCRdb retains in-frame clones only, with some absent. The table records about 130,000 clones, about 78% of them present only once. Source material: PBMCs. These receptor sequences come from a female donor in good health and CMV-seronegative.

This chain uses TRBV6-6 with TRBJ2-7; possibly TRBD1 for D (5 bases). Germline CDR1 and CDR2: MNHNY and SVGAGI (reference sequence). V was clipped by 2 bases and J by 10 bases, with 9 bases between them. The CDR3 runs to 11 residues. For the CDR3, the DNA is TGTGCCAGCAGTTACCAGGGTGTCCAGTACTTC. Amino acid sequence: CASSYQGVQYF.

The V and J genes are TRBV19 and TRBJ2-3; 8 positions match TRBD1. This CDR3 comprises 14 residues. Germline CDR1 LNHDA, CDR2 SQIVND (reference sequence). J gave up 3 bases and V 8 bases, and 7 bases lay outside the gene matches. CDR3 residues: CASSNRGLTDTQYF. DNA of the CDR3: TGTGCCAGTTCTAACAGGGGGTTAACAGATACGCAGTATTTT.

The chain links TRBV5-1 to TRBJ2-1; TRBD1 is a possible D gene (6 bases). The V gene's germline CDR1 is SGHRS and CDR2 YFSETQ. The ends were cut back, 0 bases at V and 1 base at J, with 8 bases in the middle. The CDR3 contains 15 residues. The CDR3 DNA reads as TGCGCCAGCAGCTTGGTAGGGGGATCCTACAATGAGCAGTTCTTC. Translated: CASSLVGGSYNEQFF.

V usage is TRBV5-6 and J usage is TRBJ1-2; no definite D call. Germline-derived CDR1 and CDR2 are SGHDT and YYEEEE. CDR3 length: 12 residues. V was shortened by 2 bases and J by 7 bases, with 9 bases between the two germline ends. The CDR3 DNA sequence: TGTGCCAGCAGCTTTTGGGGAGGTGGCTACACCTTC. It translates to CASSFWGGGYTF.

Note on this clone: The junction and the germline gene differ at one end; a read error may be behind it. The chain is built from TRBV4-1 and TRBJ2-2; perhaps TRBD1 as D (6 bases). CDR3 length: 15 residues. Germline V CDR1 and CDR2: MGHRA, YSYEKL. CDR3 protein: CASSQNRDNTGELFF. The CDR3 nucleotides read TGCGCCAGCAGCCAGAACAGGGACAACACCGGTGAGCTGTTTTTT.

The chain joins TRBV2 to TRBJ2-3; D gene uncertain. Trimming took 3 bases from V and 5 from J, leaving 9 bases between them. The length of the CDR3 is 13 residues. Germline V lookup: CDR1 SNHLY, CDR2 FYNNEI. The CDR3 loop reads CASSENSQDTQYF. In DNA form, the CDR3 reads TGTGCCAGCAGTGAGAACAGTCAAGATACGCAGTATTTT.

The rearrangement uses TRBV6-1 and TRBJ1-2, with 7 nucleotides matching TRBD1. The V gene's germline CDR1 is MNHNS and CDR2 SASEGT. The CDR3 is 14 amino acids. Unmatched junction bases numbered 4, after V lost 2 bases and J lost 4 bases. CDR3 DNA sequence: TGTGCCAGCAGTGAAAGGGACAGACTCTATGGCTACACCTTC. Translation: CASSERDRLYGYTF.

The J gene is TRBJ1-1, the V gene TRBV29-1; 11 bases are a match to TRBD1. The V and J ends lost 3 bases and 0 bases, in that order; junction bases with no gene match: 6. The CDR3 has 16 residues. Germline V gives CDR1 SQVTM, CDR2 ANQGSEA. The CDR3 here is CSVDFGTGGMNTEAFF. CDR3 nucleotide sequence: TGCAGCGTTGACTTTGGGACAGGGGGAATGAACACTGAAGCTTTCTTT.

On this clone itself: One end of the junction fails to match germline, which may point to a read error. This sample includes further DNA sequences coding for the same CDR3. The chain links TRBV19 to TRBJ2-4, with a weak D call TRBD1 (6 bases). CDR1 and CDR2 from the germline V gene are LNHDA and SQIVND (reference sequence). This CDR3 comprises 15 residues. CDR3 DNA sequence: TGTGCCAGTAGTAAAGGGGCAGGGGCCAAAAATATTCAGTACTTC. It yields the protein CASSKGAGAKNIQYF.

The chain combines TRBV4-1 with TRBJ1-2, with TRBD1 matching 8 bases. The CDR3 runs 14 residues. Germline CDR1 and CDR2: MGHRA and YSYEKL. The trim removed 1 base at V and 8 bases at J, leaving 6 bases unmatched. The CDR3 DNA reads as TGCGCCAGCAGCCAAGTCGGGACAGGAGGGGGCTACACCTTC. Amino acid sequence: CASSQVGTGGGYTF.

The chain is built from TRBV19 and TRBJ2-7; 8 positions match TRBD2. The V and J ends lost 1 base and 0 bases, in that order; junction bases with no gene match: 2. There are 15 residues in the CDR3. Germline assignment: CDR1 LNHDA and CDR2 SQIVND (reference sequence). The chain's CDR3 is CASSIAGLGSYEQYF. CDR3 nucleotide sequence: TGTGCCAGTAGTATAGCGGGACTAGGCTCCTACGAGCAGTACTTC.

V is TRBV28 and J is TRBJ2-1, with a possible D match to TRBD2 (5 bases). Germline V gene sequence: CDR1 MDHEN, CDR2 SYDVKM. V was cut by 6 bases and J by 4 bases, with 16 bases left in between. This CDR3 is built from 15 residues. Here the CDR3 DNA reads TGTGCCAGCAGGGCGGGTGGCTTATCATACAATGAGCAGTTCTTC. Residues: CASRAGGLSYNEQFF.

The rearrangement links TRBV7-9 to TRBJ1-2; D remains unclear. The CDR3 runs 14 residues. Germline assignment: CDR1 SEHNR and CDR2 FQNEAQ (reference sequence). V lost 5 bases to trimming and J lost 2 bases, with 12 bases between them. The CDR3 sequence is CASSQTEDNYGYTF. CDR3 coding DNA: TGTGCCAGCAGCCAAACAGAAGACAACTATGGCTACACCTTC. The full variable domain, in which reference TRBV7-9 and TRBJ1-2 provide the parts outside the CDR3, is DTGVSQNPRHKITKRGQNVTFRCDPISEHNRLYWYRQTLGQGPEFLTYFQNEAQLEKSRLLSDRFSAERPKGSFSTLEIQRTEQGDSAMYLCASSQTEDNYGYTFGSGTRLTVV.

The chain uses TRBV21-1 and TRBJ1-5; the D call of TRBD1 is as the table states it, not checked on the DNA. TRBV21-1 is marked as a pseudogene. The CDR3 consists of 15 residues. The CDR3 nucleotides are TGTGCCAGCAGCAAGCCAGACAGGGAGAAGGGAAAACAGCATTTT. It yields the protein CASSKPDREKGKQHF.

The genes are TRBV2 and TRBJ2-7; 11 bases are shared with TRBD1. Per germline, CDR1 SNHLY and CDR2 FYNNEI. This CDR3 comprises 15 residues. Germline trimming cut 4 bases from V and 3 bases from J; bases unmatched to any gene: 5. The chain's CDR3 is CASSGAGTGGYEQYF. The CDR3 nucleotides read TGTGCCAGCAGTGGGGCGGGGACAGGGGGCTACGAGCAGTACTTC. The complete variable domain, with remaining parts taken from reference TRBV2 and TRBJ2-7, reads EPEVTQTPSHQVTQMGQEVILRCVPISNHLYFYWYRQILGQKVEFLVSFYNNEISEKSEIFDDQFSVERPDGSNFTLKIRSTKLEDSAMYFCASSGAGTGGYEQYFGPGTRLTVT.

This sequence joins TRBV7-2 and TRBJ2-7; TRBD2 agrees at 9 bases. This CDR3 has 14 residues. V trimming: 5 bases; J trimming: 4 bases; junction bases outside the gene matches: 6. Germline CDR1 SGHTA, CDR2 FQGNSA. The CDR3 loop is CASSRSGGDYEQYF. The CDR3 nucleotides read TGTGCCAGCAGCCGTAGCGGGGGAGATTACGAGCAGTACTTC.

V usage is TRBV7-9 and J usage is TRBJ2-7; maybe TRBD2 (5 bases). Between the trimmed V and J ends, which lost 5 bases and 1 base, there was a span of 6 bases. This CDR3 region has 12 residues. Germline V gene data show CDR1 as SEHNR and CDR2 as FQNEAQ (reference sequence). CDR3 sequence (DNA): TGTGCCAGCAGCCGCGGGTCCTACGAGCAGTACTTC. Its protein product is CASSRGSYEQYF.

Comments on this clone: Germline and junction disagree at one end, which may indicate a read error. The CDR3 region has the DNA TGTGCCAGCAGTGATCCCCTCGGACAGCGCGGCTTATCTGGGGCCAACGGCCTGACTTTC. Amino acids: CASSDPLGQRGLSGANGLTF. The V call is TRBV2, the J call TRBJ2-6; a weak D match, TRBD1 (6 bases). This CDR3 comprises 20 residues. Germline V gene sequence: CDR1 SNHLY, CDR2 FYNNEI.

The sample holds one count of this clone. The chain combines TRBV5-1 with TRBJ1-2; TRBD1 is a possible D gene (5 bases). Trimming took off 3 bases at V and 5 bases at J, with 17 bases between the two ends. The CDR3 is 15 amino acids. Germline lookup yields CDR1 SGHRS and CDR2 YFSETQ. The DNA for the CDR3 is TGCGCCAGCAGCTCTGGGGACTGGGGCGCATATGGCTACACCTTC. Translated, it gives CASSSGDWGAYGYTF.

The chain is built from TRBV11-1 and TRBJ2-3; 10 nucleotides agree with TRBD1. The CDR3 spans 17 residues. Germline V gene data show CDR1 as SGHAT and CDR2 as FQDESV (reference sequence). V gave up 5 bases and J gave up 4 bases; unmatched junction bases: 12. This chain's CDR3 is CASSDRGPTSTADTQYF. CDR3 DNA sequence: TGTGCCAGCAGCGACAGGGGGCCGACCTCGACCGCAGATACGCAGTATTTT.

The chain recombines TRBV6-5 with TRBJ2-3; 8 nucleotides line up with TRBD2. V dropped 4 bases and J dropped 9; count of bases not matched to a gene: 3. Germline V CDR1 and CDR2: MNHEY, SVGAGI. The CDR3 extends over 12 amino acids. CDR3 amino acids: CASSFGRGTQYF. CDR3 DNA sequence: TGTGCCAGCAGTTTCGGGAGGGGGACGCAGTATTTT.

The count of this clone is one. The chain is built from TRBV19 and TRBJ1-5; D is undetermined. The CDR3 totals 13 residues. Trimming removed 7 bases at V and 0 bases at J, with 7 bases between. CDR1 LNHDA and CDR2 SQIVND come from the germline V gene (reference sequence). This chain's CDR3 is CASNTYSNQPQHF. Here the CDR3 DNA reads TGTGCCAGTAATACATATAGCAATCAGCCCCAGCATTTT.

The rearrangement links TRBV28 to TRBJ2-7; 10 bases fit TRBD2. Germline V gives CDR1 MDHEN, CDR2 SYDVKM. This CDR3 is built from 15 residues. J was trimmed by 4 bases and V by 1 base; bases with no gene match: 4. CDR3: CASSLYASGSYEQYF. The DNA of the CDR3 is TGTGCCAGCAGTTTATATGCTAGCGGGAGTTACGAGCAGTACTTC.

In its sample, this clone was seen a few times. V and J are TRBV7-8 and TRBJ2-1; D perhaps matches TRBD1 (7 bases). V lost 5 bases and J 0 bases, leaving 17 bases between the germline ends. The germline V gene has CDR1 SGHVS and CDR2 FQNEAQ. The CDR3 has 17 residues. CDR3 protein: CASSTRQGLYSYNEQFF. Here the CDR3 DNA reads TGTGCCAGCAGCACAAGACAGGGACTGTACTCCTACAATGAGCAGTTCTTC.

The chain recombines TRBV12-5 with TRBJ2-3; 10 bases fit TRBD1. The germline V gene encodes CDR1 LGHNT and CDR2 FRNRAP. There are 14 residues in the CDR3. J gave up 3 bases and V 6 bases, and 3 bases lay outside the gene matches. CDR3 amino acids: CASGWTGGTDTQYF. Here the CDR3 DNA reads TGTGCTAGTGGCTGGACAGGGGGGACAGATACGCAGTATTTT.

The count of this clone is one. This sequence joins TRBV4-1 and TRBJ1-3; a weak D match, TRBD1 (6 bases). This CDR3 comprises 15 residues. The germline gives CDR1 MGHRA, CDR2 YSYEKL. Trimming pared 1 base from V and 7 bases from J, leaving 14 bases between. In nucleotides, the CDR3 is TGCGCCAGCAGCCAAGTATGGGACATGGGGAACACCATATATTTT. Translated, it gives CASSQVWDMGNTIYF.

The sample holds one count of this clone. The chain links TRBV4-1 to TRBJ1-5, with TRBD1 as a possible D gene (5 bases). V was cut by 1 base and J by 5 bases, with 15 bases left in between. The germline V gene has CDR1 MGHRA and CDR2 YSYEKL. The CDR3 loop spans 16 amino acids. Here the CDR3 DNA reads TGCGCCAGCAGCCAAGGAGGTACAGGCCGGTATCAGCCCCAGCATTTT. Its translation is CASSQGGTGRYQPQHF.

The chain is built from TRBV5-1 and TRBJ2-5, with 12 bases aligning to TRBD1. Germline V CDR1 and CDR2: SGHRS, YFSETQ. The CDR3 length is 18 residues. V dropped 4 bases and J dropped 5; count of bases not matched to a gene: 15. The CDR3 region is CASSAQEPGTGGRETQYF. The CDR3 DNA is TGCGCCAGCAGCGCCCAAGAACCCGGGACAGGGGGCAGGGAGACCCAGTACTTC. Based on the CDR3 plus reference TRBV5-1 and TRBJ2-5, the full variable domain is KAGVTQTPRYLIKTRGQQVTLSCSPISGHRSVSWYQQTPGQGLQFLFEYFSETQRNKGNFPGRFSGRQFSNSRSEMNVSTLELGDSALYLCASSAQEPGTGGRETQYFGPGTRLLVL.

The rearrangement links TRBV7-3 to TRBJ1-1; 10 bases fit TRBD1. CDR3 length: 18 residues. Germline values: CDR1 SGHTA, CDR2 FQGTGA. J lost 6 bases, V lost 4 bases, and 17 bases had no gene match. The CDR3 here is CASSSHSMKTGGAPEAFF. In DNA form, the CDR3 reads TGTGCCAGCAGCTCGCACTCTATGAAGACAGGGGGCGCTCCTGAAGCTTTCTTT.

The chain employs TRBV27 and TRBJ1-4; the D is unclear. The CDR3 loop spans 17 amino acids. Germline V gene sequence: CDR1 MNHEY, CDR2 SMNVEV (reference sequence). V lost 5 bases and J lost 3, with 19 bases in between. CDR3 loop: CASSPMQNSISNEKLFF. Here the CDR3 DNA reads TGTGCCAGCAGTCCAATGCAAAACAGCATTTCTAATGAAAAACTGTTTTTT.